This T cell receptor beta chain derives from a study of T cells in Graves' hyperthyroidism and ophthalmopathy. V was shortened by 3 bases and J by 0 bases, with 8 bases between the two germline ends. Germline CDR1 is GTSNPN and CDR2 is SVGIG (reference sequence). The CDR3 has 13 amino acids. Amplified TCR beta CDR3 regions derived from RNA transcripts. First-round RT-PCR targeting the TCR CDR3 was performed with the HTBI primer set. TCRdb re-called the multiplex PCR reads through MiXCR, storing one row per CDR3 protein. The sample comprises around 350,000 distinct CDR3 sequences, under 20% of which are singletons, and around 3.4% rests with the top ten. General observations from the study: Most clonotypes expanded in thyroid above 0.001 were likewise present in blood.

Many counts were recorded for this clonotype. The antigen is undetermined. The chain recombines TRBV30 with TRBJ1-1, with no clear D. Sequencing used blood. The clonotype originates from a young woman with Graves' hyperthyroidism. The CDR3 sequence: CAWSTELNTEAFF. As DNA, the CDR3 is TGTGCCTGGAGCACAGAATTGAACACTGAAGCTTTCTTT.